Presented here are 9 T cell receptor beta chains from one specimen sequenced in a study of blood T cell repertoires in COVID-19. This table comes from immunoSEQ multiplex PCR, and its TCRdb copy is limited to in-frame clones, with some not included. The table lists 250,000 to 350,000 clones, 80% to 95% of them singletons, with roughly 1.1% in the top ten. The sample was PBMCs or T cells enriched from blood (not recorded which). These receptors were collected from a woman aged 25 to 39 who had recovered from COVID-19.

This clone turned up a few times. The V call is TRBV27, the J call TRBJ1-2, with unresolved D. CDR1 is MNHEY and CDR2 is SMNVEV in the germline V gene (reference sequence). This CDR3 has 13 residues. V was clipped by 4 bases and J by 1 base, with 7 bases between them. CDR3 coding DNA: TGTGCCAGCAGTTCGGAGGGTAACTATGGCTACACCTTC. Encoded protein: CASSSEGNYGYTF.

The chain joins TRBV11-2 to TRBJ1-1; perhaps TRBD1 as D (6 bases). The CDR3 length is 17 residues. V was cut by 1 base and J by 1 base, with 16 bases left in between. Germline CDR1 reads SGHAT; CDR2 reads FQNNGV. CDR3 sequence reads: CASSLGWQGTKNTEAFF. CDR3 sequence (DNA): TGTGCCAGCAGCTTAGGGTGGCAGGGGACCAAGAACACTGAAGCTTTCTTT.

This clone was observed a handful of times. The J gene is TRBJ2-1, the V gene TRBV5-1, with D possibly TRBD1 on 5 matching bases. CDR1 and CDR2 (germline): SGHRS, YFSETQ. The germline V and J ends were trimmed by 3 bases and 4 bases, with 8 bases remaining between them. This CDR3 contains 13 residues. CDR3 bases: TGCGCCAGCAGCTCCAGACAGTACAATGAGCAGTTCTTC. Encoded protein: CASSSRQYNEQFF.

The CDR3 reads CASSPHETGGYGYTF. The CDR3 nucleotides are TGTGCCAGCAGCCCCCACGAAACAGGGGGCTATGGCTACACCTTC. V gene TRBV28 combines with J gene TRBJ1-2, with TRBD1 matching 8 bases. The CDR3 sequence is 15 residues long. Losses at the gene ends were 6 bases for V and 4 bases for J; bases not matched to a gene: 10. Germline CDR1 reads MDHEN; CDR2 reads SYDVKM.

This chain connects TRBV28 to TRBJ1-5; D is possibly TRBD1 (6 bases). The CDR3 covers 17 residues. Trimming took 5 bases from V and 3 from J, leaving 20 bases between them. Germline V gene data show CDR1 as MDHEN and CDR2 as SYDVKM. CDR3 loop: CASSNQGLTGSNQPQHF. CDR3 nucleotides: TGTGCCAGCAGTAACCAGGGGTTGACGGGCTCCAATCAGCCCCAGCATTTT.

The gene calls are TRBV29-1 and TRBJ2-3; 13 nucleotides line up with TRBD2. Trimming at V came to 7 bases and at J to 2 bases, leaving 3 bases not matched to a gene. This CDR3 has 14 amino acids. Germline V gives CDR1 SQVTM, CDR2 ANQGSEA. CDR3 region: CSAGLAGVTDTQYF. For the CDR3, the DNA is TGCAGCGCCGGACTAGCGGGGGTCACAGATACGCAGTATTTT.

The rearrangement uses TRBV6-5 and TRBJ2-2, with 9 nucleotides matching TRBD1. The J segment lost 5 bases and the V segment lost 6 bases, leaving 7 bases of the junction unmatched. Germline V lookup: CDR1 MNHEY, CDR2 SVGAGI. The CDR3 contains 15 residues. CDR3 protein: CASRDRGLWTGELFF. Here the CDR3 DNA reads TGTGCCAGCAGAGACAGGGGGTTATGGACCGGGGAGCTGTTTTTT.

The rearrangement uses TRBV7-6 and TRBJ1-5, with 10 bases identical to TRBD1. CDR1 is SGHVS, CDR2 FNYEAQ, per germline. There are 15 residues in the CDR3. Trimming took 1 base from V and 9 from J; bases not matched to a gene: 6. This chain's CDR3 is CASSLGQGAGGPQHF. CDR3 sequence (DNA): TGTGCCAGCAGCTTAGGACAGGGGGCCGGCGGGCCCCAGCATTTT.

This chain joins TRBV4-2 and TRBJ2-5, with 7 bases matching TRBD2. The CDR3 consists of 14 residues. CDR1 is LGHNA, CDR2 YNFKEQ, per germline. V lost 1 base and J lost 4; bases outside the gene matches: 3. This CDR3 is CASSQGGSSETQYF. CDR3 coding DNA: TGTGCCAGCAGCCAAGGCGGGAGCTCAGAGACCCAGTACTTC.